The rows below give T cell receptor beta chains drawn from one sample of a study of T cell responses to AZD1222 COVID-19 vaccine. This table comes from immunoSEQ multiplex PCR, and its TCRdb copy is limited to in-frame clones, with some not included. The sample lists roughly 87,000 clones; 88% were seen once. Sequencing was performed on peripheral blood, taken 28 days after the second AZD1222 dose. These receptors originate from an adult who received the AZD1222 COVID-19 vaccine. Both conserved end residues are part of each CDR3. Each record gives: CDR3 protein, CDR3 DNA, V gene, J gene, D gene, clone size. The D gene is left open where the match is weak. Expanded clones are given a class, and other clones once, few, many or no size at all.

CDR3 protein: CASSMWGTQPQHF; CDR3 DNA: TGTGCCAGTAGTATGTGGGGTACTCAGCCCCAGCATTTT; V gene: TRBV19; J gene: TRBJ1-5; D gene: -; clone size: -
CDR3 protein: CASGLVGREIPDTQYF; CDR3 DNA: TGTGCTAGTGGTTTGGTTGGACGGGAGATCCCAGATACGCAGTATTTT; V gene: TRBV12-5; J gene: TRBJ2-3; D gene: -; clone size: -
CDR3 protein: CASSHQVGSYNEQFF; CDR3 DNA: TGTGCCAGCAGCCACCAAGTAGGCTCCTACAATGAGCAGTTCTTC; V gene: TRBV3-1/TRBV3-2; J gene: TRBJ2-1; D gene: -; clone size: -
CDR3 protein: CASTLRDNEQFF; CDR3 DNA: TGTGCCAGCACCCTTAGAGACAATGAGCAGTTCTTC; V gene: TRBV12-3/TRBV12-4; J gene: TRBJ2-1; D gene: -; clone size: -
CDR3 protein: CASSQAGGYGYTF; CDR3 DNA: TGTGCCAGCAGCCAAGCAGGGGGGTATGGCTACACCTTC; V gene: TRBV3-1/TRBV3-2; J gene: TRBJ1-2; D gene: TRBD1; clone size: -
CDR3 protein: CASRRGTGNTIYF; CDR3 DNA: TGTGCCAGCAGGAGAGGGACAGGAAACACCATATATTTT; V gene: TRBV27; J gene: TRBJ1-3; D gene: -; clone size: -
CDR3 protein: CASSQVAGGYEQYF; CDR3 DNA: TGTGCCAGCAGCCAAGTAGCGGGAGGATACGAGCAGTACTTC; V gene: TRBV4-2; J gene: TRBJ2-7; D gene: TRBD2; clone size: -
CDR3 protein: CASSLARTDTQYF; CDR3 DNA: TGTGCCAGCAGCTTAGCCCGCACAGATACGCAGTATTTT; V gene: TRBV7-2; J gene: TRBJ2-3; D gene: -; clone size: -
CDR3 protein: CASSLEGGSYEQYF; CDR3 DNA: TGCGCCAGCAGCTTGGAGGGGGGGTCCTACGAGCAGTACTTC; V gene: TRBV5-1; J gene: TRBJ2-7; D gene: -; clone size: -
CDR3 protein: CASTGTSGRSGANEQFF; CDR3 DNA: TGTGCCAGCACCGGGACTAGCGGGAGGAGCGGGGCCAATGAGCAGTTCTTC; V gene: TRBV7-2; J gene: TRBJ2-1; D gene: TRBD2; clone size: -
CDR3 protein: CASSPGTYYEQYF; CDR3 DNA: TGTGCCAGCAGTCCGGGCACTTATTACGAGCAGTACTTC; V gene: TRBV27; J gene: TRBJ2-7; D gene: -; clone size: -
CDR3 protein: CASSLVRDSYNEQFF; CDR3 DNA: TGTGCCAGCAGCTTAGTCAGGGACTCCTACAATGAGCAGTTCTTC; V gene: TRBV11-2; J gene: TRBJ2-1; D gene: -; clone size: -
CDR3 protein: CASSLARGSVGELFF; CDR3 DNA: TGTGCCAGCAGCTTGGCCCGCGGGAGCGTCGGGGAGCTGTTTTTT; V gene: TRBV5-4; J gene: TRBJ2-2; D gene: TRBD2; clone size: -
CDR3 protein: CASSRGTYDEQYF; CDR3 DNA: TGTGCCAGCAGCCGCGGGACATACGACGAGCAGTACTTC; V gene: TRBV3-1/TRBV3-2; J gene: TRBJ2-7; D gene: -; clone size: -
CDR3 protein: CASSSNRGRKNTEAFF; CDR3 DNA: TGTGCCAGCAGCTCTAACAGGGGACGAAAGAACACTGAAGCTTTCTTT; V gene: TRBV28; J gene: TRBJ1-1; D gene: TRBD1; clone size: -
CDR3 protein: CASSYRASTDTQYF; CDR3 DNA: TGTGCCAGCAGTTACCGGGCTAGCACAGATACGCAGTATTTT; V gene: TRBV6-2/TRBV6-3; J gene: TRBJ2-3; D gene: -; clone size: -
CDR3 protein: CASSKVCTGRGGRGDQPQHF; CDR3 DNA: TGTGCCAGCAGCAAAGTATGTACAGGGAGAGGTGGGAGGGGAGATCAGCCCCAGCATTTT; V gene: TRBV21-1; J gene: TRBJ1-5; D gene: -; clone size: -
CDR3 protein: CASSLFLENTEAFF; CDR3 DNA: TGTGCCAGCAGTTTATTTTTGGAGAACACTGAAGCTTTCTTT; V gene: TRBV6-6; J gene: TRBJ1-1; D gene: -; clone size: -
CDR3 protein: CASSHGQYEQYF; CDR3 DNA: TGTGCCAGCAGCCACGGACAGTACGAGCAGTACTTC; V gene: TRBV3-1/TRBV3-2; J gene: TRBJ2-7; D gene: -; clone size: once
CDR3 protein: CASSQEPQTSGVVVEQFF; CDR3 DNA: TGCGCCAGCAGCCAAGAGCCCCAGACTAGCGGGGTGGTGGTTGAGCAGTTCTTC; V gene: TRBV4-1; J gene: TRBJ2-1; D gene: TRBD2; clone size: -
CDR3 protein: CAISESGQGMNTEAFF; CDR3 DNA: TGTGCCATCAGTGAGTCGGGACAGGGGATGAACACTGAAGCTTTCTTT; V gene: TRBV10-3; J gene: TRBJ1-1; D gene: TRBD1; clone size: -
CDR3 protein: CASSSGNLPAGAFF; CDR3 DNA: TGTGCCAGCAGCTCCGGGAACTTACCGGCGGGAGCTTTCTTT; V gene: TRBV5-4; J gene: TRBJ1-1; D gene: -; clone size: -
CDR3 protein: CATSREGISTNEKLFF; CDR3 DNA: TGTGCCACCAGCAGGGAAGGGATTTCAACTAATGAAAAACTGTTTTTT; V gene: TRBV15; J gene: TRBJ1-4; D gene: -; clone size: -
CDR3 protein: CASSLVGGEAFF; CDR3 DNA: TGCGCCAGCAGCTTGGTAGGGGGTGAAGCTTTCTTT; V gene: TRBV5-1; J gene: TRBJ1-1; D gene: -; clone size: -
CDR3 protein: CASSHRQNNEKLFF; CDR3 DNA: TGCGCCAGCAGCCACCGACAGAATAATGAAAAACTGTTTTTT; V gene: TRBV4-1; J gene: TRBJ1-4; D gene: -; clone size: -
CDR3 protein: CASSLGAGGDNEQFF; CDR3 DNA: TGTGCCAGCAGCTTAGGGGCGGGAGGCGACAATGAGCAGTTCTTC; V gene: TRBV7-6; J gene: TRBJ2-1; D gene: TRBD2; clone size: -
CDR3 protein: CASSLQETQYF; CDR3 DNA: TGTGCCAGCAGCCTGCAAGAGACCCAGTACTTC; V gene: TRBV7-9; J gene: TRBJ2-5; D gene: -; clone size: -
CDR3 protein: CASSYEGGSGYTF; CDR3 DNA: TGTGCCAGCAGTTACGAGGGGGGCAGTGGCTACACCTTC; V gene: TRBV6-5; J gene: TRBJ1-2; D gene: -; clone size: -
CDR3 protein: CASSSSSGIYEQYF; CDR3 DNA: TGTGCCAGCAGCTCTTCTAGCGGTATCTACGAGCAGTACTTC; V gene: TRBV11-2; J gene: TRBJ2-7; D gene: TRBD2; clone size: -
CDR3 protein: CASSLSAGAGDTQYF; CDR3 DNA: TGTGCCAGCAGCTTATCGGCGGGGGCGGGAGATACGCAGTATTTT; V gene: TRBV7-3; J gene: TRBJ2-3; D gene: -; clone size: -
CDR3 protein: CASRSLGEDREVTYGYTF; CDR3 DNA: TGCGCCAGCAGATCTTTGGGGGAAGACAGGGAGGTCACATATGGCTACACCTTC; V gene: TRBV10-2; J gene: TRBJ1-2; D gene: TRBD1; clone size: -
CDR3 protein: CASRLRDSSYNEQFF; CDR3 DNA: TGTGCAAGTCGCTTAAGGGACAGCTCTTACAATGAGCAGTTCTTC; V gene: TRBV12-2; J gene: TRBJ2-1; D gene: -; clone size: -
CDR3 protein: CASSSNLRGRSETQYF; CDR3 DNA: TGTGCCAGCAGCTCTAACCTCAGGGGGCGCTCAGAGACCCAGTACTTC; V gene: TRBV11-2; J gene: TRBJ2-5; D gene: TRBD1; clone size: -
CDR3 protein: CASSVGDRPTSGRGYEQYF; CDR3 DNA: TGTGCCAGCAGCGTAGGGGACAGGCCAACTAGCGGGAGGGGATACGAGCAGTACTTC; V gene: TRBV9; J gene: TRBJ2-7; D gene: TRBD2; clone size: -
CDR3 protein: CASSLVVSPYEQYF; CDR3 DNA: TGCGCCAGCAGCTTGGTAGTCTCCCCCTACGAGCAGTACTTC; V gene: TRBV5-1; J gene: TRBJ2-7; D gene: -; clone size: few
CDR3 protein: CASSQDHPPGNTEAFF; CDR3 DNA: TGCGCCAGCAGCCAAGATCACCCCCCGGGAAACACTGAAGCTTTCTTT; V gene: TRBV4-1; J gene: TRBJ1-1; D gene: -; clone size: -
CDR3 protein: CASSQGELAAGEQFF; CDR3 DNA: TGTGCCAGCAGCCAAGGGGAACTAGCGGCGGGGGAGCAGTTCTTC; V gene: TRBV4-2; J gene: TRBJ2-1; D gene: TRBD2; clone size: once
CDR3 protein: CASSTTGNSPLHF; CDR3 DNA: TGTGCCAGCAGCACTACAGGGAATTCACCCCTCCACTTT; V gene: TRBV9; J gene: TRBJ1-6; D gene: -; clone size: -
CDR3 protein: CASSPQNGRSGFKETQYF; CDR3 DNA: TGTGCCAGCTCACCACAAAACGGACGAAGTGGCTTTAAAGAGACCCAGTACTTC; V gene: TRBV18; J gene: TRBJ2-5; D gene: -; clone size: -
CDR3 protein: CASSLETGSSTDTQYF; CDR3 DNA: TGTGCCAGCAGCCTGGAGACAGGTTCTAGCACAGATACGCAGTATTTT; V gene: TRBV5-6; J gene: TRBJ2-3; D gene: -; clone size: once
CDR3 protein: CASTPGTANYGYTF; CDR3 DNA: TGTGCCAGCACCCCCGGGACGGCTAACTATGGCTACACCTTC; V gene: TRBV6-2/TRBV6-3; J gene: TRBJ1-2; D gene: -; clone size: -
CDR3 protein: CASSPGQGGTYGYTF; CDR3 DNA: TGTGCCAGCAGCCCTGGACAGGGGGGAACCTATGGCTACACCTTC; V gene: TRBV9; J gene: TRBJ1-2; D gene: TRBD1; clone size: once
CDR3 protein: CASSPGSPENFGNTIYF; CDR3 DNA: TGTGCCAGCAGCCCAGGCAGCCCTGAAAATTTTGGAAACACCATATATTTT; V gene: TRBV11-3; J gene: TRBJ1-3; D gene: -; clone size: -
CDR3 protein: CASNLAGGVYNEQFF; CDR3 DNA: TGTGCCAGCAACCTTGCGGGGGGGGTTTACAATGAGCAGTTCTTC; V gene: TRBV6-5; J gene: TRBJ2-1; D gene: TRBD2; clone size: -
CDR3 protein: CATSASGKSYEQYF; CDR3 DNA: TGTGCCACCAGTGCCAGCGGGAAATCCTACGAGCAGTACTTC; V gene: TRBV24-1; J gene: TRBJ2-7; D gene: TRBD2; clone size: -
CDR3 protein: CASSAWGRQPQHF; CDR3 DNA: TGTGCCAGCAGTGCCTGGGGGCGTCAGCCCCAGCATTTT; V gene: TRBV2; J gene: TRBJ1-5; D gene: -; clone size: -
CDR3 protein: CASALTGPRGAFF; CDR3 DNA: TGTGCCAGCGCACTCACAGGGCCGAGGGGAGCTTTCTTT; V gene: TRBV3-1/TRBV3-2; J gene: TRBJ1-1; D gene: -; clone size: -
CDR3 protein: CASSVSGDEETQYF; CDR3 DNA: TGTGCCAGCAGTGTTTCGGGGGACGAAGAGACCCAGTACTTC; V gene: TRBV27; J gene: TRBJ2-5; D gene: -; clone size: once
CDR3 protein: CASSPGQGVRNTEAFF; CDR3 DNA: TGTGCCAGCAGCCCGGGACAGGGCGTGAGAAACACTGAAGCTTTCTTT; V gene: TRBV7-8; J gene: TRBJ1-1; D gene: TRBD1; clone size: -
CDR3 protein: CASSDRGVGTDTQYF; CDR3 DNA: TGCGCCAGCAGCGACAGGGGGGTTGGCACAGATACGCAGTATTTT; V gene: TRBV4-1; J gene: TRBJ2-3; D gene: TRBD1; clone size: -
CDR3 protein: CASSPPWGRSDTDTQYF; CDR3 DNA: TGTGCCAGCTCACCACCCTGGGGGCGGAGTGACACAGATACGCAGTATTTT; V gene: TRBV18; J gene: TRBJ2-3; D gene: -; clone size: -